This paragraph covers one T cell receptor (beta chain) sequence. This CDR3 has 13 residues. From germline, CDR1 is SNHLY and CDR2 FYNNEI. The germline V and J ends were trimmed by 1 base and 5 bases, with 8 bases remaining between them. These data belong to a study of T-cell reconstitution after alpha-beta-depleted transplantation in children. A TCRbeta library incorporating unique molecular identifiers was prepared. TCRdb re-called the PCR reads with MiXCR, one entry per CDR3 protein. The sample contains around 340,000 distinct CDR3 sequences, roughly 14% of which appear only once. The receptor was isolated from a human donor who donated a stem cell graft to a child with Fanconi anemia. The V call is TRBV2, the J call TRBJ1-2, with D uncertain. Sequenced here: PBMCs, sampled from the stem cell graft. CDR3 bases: TGTGCCAGCAGTGAAGAGGGTAGTTATGGCTACACCTTC. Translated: CASSEEGSYGYTF.